This T cell receptor (beta chain) was captured in a study of cytomegalovirus exposure and HLA in healthy donors. The study, taken as a whole, reports: A later analysis by the authors found several of the most significant clusters apparently linked to common viral pathogens. The listing of 160 or so TCR beta chains classed them as cytomegalovirus-associated.

Amplification used 60 Vbeta primers and 13 Jbeta primers. TCRdb's table, derived via immunoSEQ multiplex PCR, lists solely in-frame clones and lacks some. Among roughly 130,000 clones, approximately 72% were seen once, and the ten largest hold 6.5%. The V gene lost 1 base and the J gene lost 2 bases, with 12 bases spanning the gap. Per the germline V gene, CDR1 is SGHTA and CDR2 is FQGTGA. The CDR3 is 17 residues long. This clone was found a few times. Its antigen is undetermined. Healthy bone marrow donors supplied every sample. V is TRBV7-3 and J is TRBJ2-6; tentative D call: TRBD2 (6 bases). The TCR comes from a woman aged 55 to 70 in good health and CMV-seronegative. The sequencing sample was made of PBMCs. CDR3 bases: TGTGCCAGCAGCTTAAGGGGCGGGGTGGCTGGGGCCAACGTCCTGACTTTC. Protein: CASSLRGGVAGANVLTF.